A selection of T cell receptor beta chains follows, all from one sample in a study of blood T cell repertoires in COVID-19. Profiling relied on immunoSEQ multiplex PCR, and the TCRdb table lists in-frame clones only, not all of them. The sample has about 34,000 clones, around 80% seen once; the top ten hold about 7.9%. The source material was peripheral blood. The receptors stem from a woman aged 55-70 years with acute or convalescent COVID-19. CDR3s include the opening cysteine and the closing phenylalanine or tryptophan. The order of the fields is V gene, clone size, D gene, J gene, CDR3 protein, CDR3 DNA. The D gene is left open where the match is weak. Size values are once, few and many counts, or a class for expanded clones, and some rows have none.

v_call: TRBV6-2/TRBV6-3
clone_size: .
d_call: TRBD1
j_call: TRBJ2-6
cdr3_aa: CASSWDSLSSGANVLTF
cdr3_nt: TGTGCCAGCAGTTGGGACAGCCTGTCCTCTGGGGCCAACGTCCTGACTTTC

v_call: TRBV15
clone_size: .
d_call: .
j_call: TRBJ2-7
cdr3_aa: CATSRGESSYEQYF
cdr3_nt: TGTGCCACCAGCCGCGGCGAGAGCTCCTACGAGCAGTACTTC

v_call: TRBV18
clone_size: .
d_call: .
j_call: TRBJ1-1
cdr3_aa: CASSPVLEGRNTEAFF
cdr3_nt: TGTGCCAGCTCACCTGTTTTGGAGGGGCGGAACACTGAAGCTTTCTTT

v_call: TRBV30
clone_size: .
d_call: .
j_call: TRBJ1-1
cdr3_aa: CAWSVPGEAFF
cdr3_nt: TGTGCCTGGAGTGTACCGGGTGAAGCTTTCTTT

v_call: TRBV10-3
clone_size: .
d_call: TRBD1
j_call: TRBJ2-7
cdr3_aa: CAISRTGEGDEQYF
cdr3_nt: TGTGCCATCAGCAGGACAGGGGAGGGCGACGAGCAGTACTTC

v_call: TRBV2
clone_size: .
d_call: .
j_call: TRBJ1-5
cdr3_aa: CASSGGTGNQPQHF
cdr3_nt: TGTGCCAGCAGTGGGGGCACAGGGAACCAGCCCCAGCATTTT

v_call: TRBV6-5
clone_size: .
d_call: .
j_call: TRBJ2-7
cdr3_aa: CASSYSSSAYEQYF
cdr3_nt: TGTGCCAGCAGTTACTCGAGCAGCGCCTACGAGCAGTACTTC

v_call: TRBV5-1
clone_size: .
d_call: .
j_call: TRBJ1-6
cdr3_aa: CASSPDGIDSPLHF
cdr3_nt: TGCGCCAGCAGCCCGGACGGGATAGATTCACCCCTCCACTTT

v_call: TRBV7-2
clone_size: few
d_call: .
j_call: TRBJ2-7
cdr3_aa: CASSPQGGYEQYF
cdr3_nt: TGTGCCAGCAGCCCCCAGGGCGGTTACGAGCAGTACTTC

v_call: TRBV5-1
clone_size: .
d_call: TRBD1
j_call: TRBJ1-4
cdr3_aa: CASSSTGATNEKLFF
cdr3_nt: TGCGCCAGCAGCTCAACAGGGGCAACTAATGAAAAACTGTTTTTT

v_call: TRBV9
clone_size: .
d_call: TRBD2
j_call: TRBJ2-3
cdr3_aa: CASSVSSGGVDTQYF
cdr3_nt: TGTGCCAGCAGCGTCTCTAGCGGGGGTGTAGATACGCAGTATTTT

v_call: TRBV11-2
clone_size: .
d_call: .
j_call: TRBJ1-1
cdr3_aa: CASSPSGSLNTEAFF
cdr3_nt: TGTGCCAGCAGCCCGTCCGGGTCTCTGAACACTGAAGCTTTCTTT

v_call: TRBV4-2
clone_size: .
d_call: .
j_call: TRBJ2-3
cdr3_aa: CASSPVPGGTDTQYF
cdr3_nt: TGTGCCAGCAGCCCCGTCCCCGGGGGCACAGATACGCAGTATTTT

v_call: TRBV2
clone_size: .
d_call: TRBD1
j_call: TRBJ2-1
cdr3_aa: CASSLPGQGRTEQFF
cdr3_nt: TGTGCCAGCAGTTTACCGGGACAGGGGCGTACTGAGCAGTTCTTC

v_call: TRBV5-4
clone_size: .
d_call: .
j_call: TRBJ2-7
cdr3_aa: CASSPGPSGEQYF
cdr3_nt: TGTGCCAGCAGCCCAGGGCCGTCGGGTGAGCAGTACTTC

v_call: TRBV11-2
clone_size: .
d_call: .
j_call: TRBJ2-3
cdr3_aa: CASLFGVPTDTQYF
cdr3_nt: TGTGCCTCCCTTTTCGGGGTACCCACAGATACGCAGTATTTT

v_call: TRBV27
clone_size: .
d_call: TRBD1
j_call: TRBJ2-4
cdr3_aa: CASSLLGQGETIQYF
cdr3_nt: TGTGCCAGCAGTTTATTAGGACAGGGCGAAACAATTCAGTACTTC

v_call: TRBV7-8
clone_size: .
d_call: .
j_call: TRBJ1-3
cdr3_aa: CASSLAADSGNTIYF
cdr3_nt: TGTGCCAGCAGCTTAGCAGCCGACTCTGGAAACACCATATATTTT

v_call: TRBV18
clone_size: .
d_call: TRBD2
j_call: TRBJ2-3
cdr3_aa: CASSPTSGALDTQYF
cdr3_nt: TGTGCCAGCTCACCAACTAGCGGGGCCCTAGATACGCAGTATTTT

v_call: TRBV27
clone_size: few
d_call: TRBD1
j_call: TRBJ1-2
cdr3_aa: CASSFRGTGDYGYTF
cdr3_nt: TGTGCCAGCAGTTTTAGGGGAACAGGGGACTATGGCTACACCTTC

v_call: TRBV7-3
clone_size: few
d_call: .
j_call: TRBJ2-1
cdr3_aa: CASSNPDSGYEQFF
cdr3_nt: TGTGCCAGCAGCAACCCTGATTCGGGGTATGAGCAGTTCTTC

v_call: TRBV6-2/TRBV6-3
clone_size: .
d_call: TRBD1
j_call: TRBJ2-1
cdr3_aa: CASSYSPGTGIYNEQFF
cdr3_nt: TGTGCCAGCAGTTACTCGCCTGGGACAGGGATCTACAATGAGCAGTTCTTC